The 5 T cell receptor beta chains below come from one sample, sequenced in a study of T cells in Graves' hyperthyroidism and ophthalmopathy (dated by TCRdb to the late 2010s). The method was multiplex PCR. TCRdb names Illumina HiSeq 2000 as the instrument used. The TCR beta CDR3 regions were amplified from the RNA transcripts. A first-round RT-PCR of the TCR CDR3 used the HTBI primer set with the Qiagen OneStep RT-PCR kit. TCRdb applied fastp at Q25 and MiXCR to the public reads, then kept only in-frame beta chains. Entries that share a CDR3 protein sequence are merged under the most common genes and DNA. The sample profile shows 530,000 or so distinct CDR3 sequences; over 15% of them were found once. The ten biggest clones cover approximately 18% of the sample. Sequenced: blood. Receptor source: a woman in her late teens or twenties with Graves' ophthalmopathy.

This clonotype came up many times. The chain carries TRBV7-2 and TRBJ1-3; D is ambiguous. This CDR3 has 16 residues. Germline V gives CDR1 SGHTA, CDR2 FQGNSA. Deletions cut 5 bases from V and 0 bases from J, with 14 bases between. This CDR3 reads CASSPGSILSGNTIYF. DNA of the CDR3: TGTGCCAGCAGCCCGGGCTCTATTCTCTCTGGAAACACCATATATTTT. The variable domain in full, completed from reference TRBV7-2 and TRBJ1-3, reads GAGVSQSPSNKVTEKGKDVELRCDPISGHTALYWYRQSLGQGLEFLIYFQGNSAPDKSGLPSDRFSAERTGGSVSTLTIQRTQQEDSAVYLCASSPGSILSGNTIYFGEGSWLTVV.

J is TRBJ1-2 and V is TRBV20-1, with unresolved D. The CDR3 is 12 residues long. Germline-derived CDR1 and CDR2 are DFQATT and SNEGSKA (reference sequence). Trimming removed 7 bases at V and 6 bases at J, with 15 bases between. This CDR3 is CSVVSLLDGYTF. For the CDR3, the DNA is TGCAGTGTTGTTTCATTATTGGATGGCTACACCTTC.

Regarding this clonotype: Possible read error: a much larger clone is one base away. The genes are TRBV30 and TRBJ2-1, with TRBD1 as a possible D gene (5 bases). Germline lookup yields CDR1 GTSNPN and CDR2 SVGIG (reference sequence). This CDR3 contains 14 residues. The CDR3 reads CSWNTGANYNEQFF. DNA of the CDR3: TGTTCCTGGAACACAGGAGCCAACTACAATGAGCAGTTCTTC.

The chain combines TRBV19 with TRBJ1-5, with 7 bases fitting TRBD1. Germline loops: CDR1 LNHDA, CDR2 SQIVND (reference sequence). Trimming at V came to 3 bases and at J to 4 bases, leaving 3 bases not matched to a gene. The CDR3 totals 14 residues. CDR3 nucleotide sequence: TGTGCCAGTAGTATGGGACAGCCAAATCAGCCCCAGCATTTT. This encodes CASSMGQPNQPQHF.

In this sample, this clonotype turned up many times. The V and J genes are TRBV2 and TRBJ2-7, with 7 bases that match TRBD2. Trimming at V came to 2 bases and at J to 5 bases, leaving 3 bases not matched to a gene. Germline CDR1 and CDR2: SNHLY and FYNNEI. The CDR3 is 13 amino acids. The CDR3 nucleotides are TGTGCCAGCAGTGAAACGGGGGGAGACGAGCAGTACTTC. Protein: CASSETGGDEQYF.